This T cell receptor beta chain came from a study of cytomegalovirus exposure and HLA in healthy donors (dated by TCRdb to 2017 to 2019). At the level of the whole study: An earlier analysis of fewer than 750 of the donors reported approximately 300 Gb of sequence data and 100 million to 120 million unique TCR beta sequences obtained from roughly 180 million T cells. In addition to the first cohort of about 650 subjects, a separate validation cohort of approximately 130 different subjects was used. An earlier analysis of 450 to 750 of the donors used high-throughput TCR beta sequencing to judge whether each TCR beta V gene segment behaved as functional or pseudogenic. Rather than drawing on any new phenotypic data, the later analysis identified candidate immune exposures from TCR beta sequences and the way those sequences occurred across donors. Because of strong linkage in the cohort, four or five DR-DQ haplotypes were treated as single units for association and clustering. The study aimed to test whether cataloging public T cell receptors could reveal signatures of past pathogen exposure. Donor age, sex, ethnicity and CMV serostatus were compiled together with the repertoire data. Both class I and class II loci were covered by HLA typing, at four-digit resolution. A later genetic analysis took genome-wide SNP genotypes for 398 of the 666 donors and used that subset as a discovery cohort. Of the roughly 390 genotyped donors, about 80% fell in the genetic ancestry cluster associated with self-reported Caucasian donors. Every discovery cohort repertoire had been produced on one sequencing platform. The study combined high-throughput TCR immunosequencing, statistical association of individual TCRs with disease status, and machine learning to predict cytomegalovirus infection status. An early release covering roughly 580 HLA-typed donors comprised 250 to 350 gigabases of sequencing data and tens of millions of unique TCR sequences. To study patterns of TCR occurrence, a later analysis re-analyzed previously published TCR beta repertoires from around 670 donors and added high-resolution HLA genotyping. Among a few hundred genotyped donors of the cohort, an average of around 240,000 unique TCR beta nucleotide sequences were sequenced per donor, about a sixth of them non-productive. The number of typed donors differed by locus: roughly 629-640 for A, B, C, DRB1 and DQB1; 500 to 550 for DQA1; approximately 600 for DPA1; and 450 to 480 for DPB1. The study used immunosequencing to profile the T cell repertoires of hundreds of subjects and linked those repertoires to cytomegalovirus serostatus.

Findings and caveats that apply to the study as a whole: This cohort had only TCR beta chains sequenced, and the lack of alpha or paired-chain data limited which features could be detected. Compared with equally common non-associated chains, HLA-associated TCR beta chains in a later analysis were more clonally expanded and had lower generation probabilities. According to a later analysis, parvovirus B19, influenza, CMV and Epstein-Barr virus appeared linked to several top co-occurrence clusters. Because counts were too low, about 18 rarely observed V segments, including chromosome 9 orphons, were left out of the earlier analysis of 500 to 750 of the donors. In vitro tests confirmed that a few of the cytomegalovirus-associated TCR beta chains recognize cytomegalovirus antigens. Because HLA typing was missing for some donors at each locus, association tests included only the typed subset. Across donors, most TCR sequences were observed very rarely, whereas some public TCRs were present in many individuals. When HLA alleles, especially DR and DQ, strongly co-occurred, TCR associations were difficult to assign to individual alleles. The authors suggested that the approach could potentially be extended to other disease states and immunological phenotypes. A further reported finding was that TCR beta sequences accurately predicted the HLA-A and HLA-B alleles for most subjects in the first cohort. Correlated functional status among segregating V segments might reflect linkage disequilibrium, but an unknown experimental factor could not be ruled out. In a later analysis, most CMV-associated TCR beta chains were found to appear HLA-restricted, with HLA associations seemingly driven largely by CMV exposure. According to a later genetic analysis, donors in an Asian-associated ancestry cluster had fewer N-insertions in productive TCRs than the approximately 700-donor mean. Presence/absence analyses assumed roughly uniform sequencing depth across donors, an assumption that may not hold. Broadly in line with IMGT annotations, most TCR beta V segments showed up in productive rearrangements about 90% or about 30% of the time in an earlier analysis of 450 to 600 of the donors. Some IMGT-functional V segments, including TRBV6-2 and TRBV6-3, could not be distinguished by the 87-base-pair reads and were therefore excluded. The sequencing pipeline was judged likely to have produced a cluster of highly shared sequence variants as a technical artifact. In a later analysis, the rate of TCR association differed among HLA loci, with DRB1 alleles having the most associated TCRs and HLA-C alleles having the fewest. A later genetic analysis associated a missense DCLRE1C variant with V-gene and J-gene trimming of TCR beta chains, and an independent cohort replicated the association. The study gave a list of about 150 TCR beta chains associated with cytomegalovirus. CMV serostatus was the only immune exposure information available for the cohort. In both the original and validation cohorts, the classifier was reported to diagnose cytomegalovirus status with high specificity and sensitivity. A later analysis associated approximately 17,000 TCR beta sequences with specific HLA alleles at a false discovery rate of 0.05.

V gives up 2 bases and J gives up 8 bases, and the segment between their germline ends measures 12 bases. The germline V gene (reference sequence) sets CDR1 to GTSNPN and CDR2 to SVGIG. Inclusive of the bounding cysteine and phenylalanine, the CDR3 is 12 residues long. Solely the CDR3 DNA is kept, with 36 bases framed from the first base. Regarding this clone: Its cognate antigen has yet to be identified. Base qualities were left out, and no much larger clone turns up one base away.

The cohort was made up of about 670 healthy bone marrow donors. At the time of sampling, every cohort member was nominally healthy, though immune exposures that went unrecorded were likely present. The donor was CMV seronegative and belonged to the group of around 400 seronegative cohort members. Each donor provided a peripheral blood sample, and peripheral blood mononuclear cells were used for TCR beta sequencing. Genomic DNA was extracted from the blood cell samples with the Qiagen DNeasy Blood Extraction Kit. Receptor libraries were prepared by the immunoSEQ multiplex PCR assay. For the multiplex PCR, a mixture combining 60 forward primers for TCR Vbeta segments and 13 reverse primers for TCR Jbeta segments was used. Amplification of the CDR3 region of rearranged TCR beta genes was performed with a multiplex PCR assay on genomic DNA. The amplified TCR beta libraries were sequenced on the Illumina HiSeq System as 87-base-pair reads. The authors processed their data as follows. Across the 600 to 700 repertoires, a later analysis counted roughly 77 million unique TCR beta chains, around 11 million of which were shared by at least two donors. To remove PCR and sequencing errors, raw reads were error-corrected and collapsed into unique sequences using a nearest-neighbor algorithm that merged closely related sequences. V, D and J gene segments were assigned by aligning CDR3 sequences to IMGT reference sequences. For a sequence to be retained, at least a six-nucleotide match to both a V gene segment and a J gene segment was required. Rearrangements were classified as productive when the CDR3 lacked stop codons and remained in frame with V and J, and all other rearrangements were classified as non-productive. Following IMGT convention, CDR3 was defined as the stretch from the second conserved V-encoded cysteine up to the conserved J-encoded phenylalanine. In an earlier analysis of more than 550 of the donors, sequences lacking an unambiguous match to a single V gene segment were excluded. An earlier analysis of a few hundred of the donors called V segments functional above 56.7% productive rearrangements and segregating when the between-donor standard deviation exceeded 5%. A statistical classification framework was built for diagnosing cytomegalovirus status from the catalog of TCR beta chain sequences. In a later analysis, TCR nucleotide sequences were compared against IMGT/GENE-DB human TR gene sequences so that V and J genes could be assigned. The TCRdist pipeline was used in a later analysis to assign CDR3 sequences and most-parsimonious VDJ recombination scenarios. In a later analysis, each TCR beta chain was defined by its CDR3 amino acid sequence together with its V-gene family, and reads without a unique V-gene family were excluded. A later analysis removed several hundred highly shared, low-generation-probability nucleotide sequences to deal with suspected cross-contamination and a sequencing artifact. In a later analysis, a clonal expansion index for each public chain was calculated from normalized within-repertoire ranks of inferred template counts. A later analysis computed generation probabilities with a VDJ recombination model fitted to out-of-frame rearrangements, and checked the results against IGoR. A later analysis scored TCR-TCR, TCR-HLA and TCR-CMV co-occurrence with hypergeometric tests, applying a repertoire-size bias correction to TCR pairs. To estimate false discovery rates, a later analysis permuted the HLA or CMV assignments 20 times. A later analysis grouped co-occurring TCRs with DBSCAN, adding TCRdist sequence similarity when clustering within HLA-allele-positive subsets. Repertoires with fewer than 30,000 or more than 120,000 public chains were left out of co-occurrence clustering, as were five repertoires with anomalous nucleotide sharing. TCRdb stores this immuneACCESS table with in-frame sequences only. Part of the clones is absent; in the studies checked, under half of the shortfall reflects unresolved V genes, and no reason is known for the rest. V, J and clone size are those of that table, while D and trimming were read from the DNA. The sample has about 280,000 clones on record, roughly 90% of them singletons. The ten most abundant clones make up approximately 2.2% of the sample.

Sequencing used PBMCs. The source is a woman under 30 in good health and CMV-seronegative. The chain links TRBV30 with TRBJ1-2; too little of a D gene remains to name it. CDR3 protein: CAWSRVNTGYTF. Here is the DNA: TGTGCCTGGAGTCGGGTTAACACGGGCTACACCTTC.